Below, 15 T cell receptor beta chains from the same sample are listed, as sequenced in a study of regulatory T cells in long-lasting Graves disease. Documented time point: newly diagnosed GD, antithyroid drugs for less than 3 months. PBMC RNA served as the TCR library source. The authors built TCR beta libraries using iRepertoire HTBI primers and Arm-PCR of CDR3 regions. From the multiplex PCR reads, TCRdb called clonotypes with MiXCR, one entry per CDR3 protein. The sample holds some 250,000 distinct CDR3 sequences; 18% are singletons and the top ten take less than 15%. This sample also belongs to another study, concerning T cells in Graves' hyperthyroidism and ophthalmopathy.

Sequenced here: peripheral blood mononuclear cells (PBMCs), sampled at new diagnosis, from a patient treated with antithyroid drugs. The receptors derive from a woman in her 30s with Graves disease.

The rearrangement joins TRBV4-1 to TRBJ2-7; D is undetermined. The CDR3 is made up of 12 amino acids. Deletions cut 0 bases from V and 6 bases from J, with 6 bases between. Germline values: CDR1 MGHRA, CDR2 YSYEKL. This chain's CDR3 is CASSQESREQYF. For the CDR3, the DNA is TGCGCCAGCAGCCAAGAAAGTCGCGAGCAGTACTTC.

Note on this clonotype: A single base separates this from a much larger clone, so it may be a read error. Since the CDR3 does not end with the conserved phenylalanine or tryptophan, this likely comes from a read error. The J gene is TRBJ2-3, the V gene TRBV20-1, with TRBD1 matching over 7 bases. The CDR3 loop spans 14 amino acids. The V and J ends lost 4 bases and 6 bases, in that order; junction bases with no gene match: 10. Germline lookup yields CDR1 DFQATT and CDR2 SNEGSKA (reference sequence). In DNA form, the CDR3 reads TGCAGTGCTATTAGACCGGAGGACAGGGATACGCAGTATATT. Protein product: CSAIRPEDRDTQYI.

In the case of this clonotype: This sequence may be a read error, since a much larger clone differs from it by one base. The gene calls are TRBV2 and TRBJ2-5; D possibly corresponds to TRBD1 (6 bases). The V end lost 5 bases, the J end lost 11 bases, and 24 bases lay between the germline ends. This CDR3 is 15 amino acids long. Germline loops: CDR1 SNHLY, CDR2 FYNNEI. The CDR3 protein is CASSRQAISYNEQYF. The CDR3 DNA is TGTGCCAGCAGTAGACAGGCGATCTCCTACAATGAGCAGTACTTC.

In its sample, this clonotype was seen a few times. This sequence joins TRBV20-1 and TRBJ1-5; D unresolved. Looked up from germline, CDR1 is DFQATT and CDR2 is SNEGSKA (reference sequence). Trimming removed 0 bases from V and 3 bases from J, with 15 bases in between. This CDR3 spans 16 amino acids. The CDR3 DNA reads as TGCAGTGCTAGAGATCATGGGGAAATACACAATCAGCCCCAGCATTTT. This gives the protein CSARDHGEIHNQPQHF.

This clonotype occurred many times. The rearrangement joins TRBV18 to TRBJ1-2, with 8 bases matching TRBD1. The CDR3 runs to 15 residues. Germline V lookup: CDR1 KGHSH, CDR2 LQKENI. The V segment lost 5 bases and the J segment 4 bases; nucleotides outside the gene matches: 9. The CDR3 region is CASSATGGATYGYTF. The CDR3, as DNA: TGTGCCAGCTCAGCTACAGGGGGTGCTACCTATGGCTACACCTTC.

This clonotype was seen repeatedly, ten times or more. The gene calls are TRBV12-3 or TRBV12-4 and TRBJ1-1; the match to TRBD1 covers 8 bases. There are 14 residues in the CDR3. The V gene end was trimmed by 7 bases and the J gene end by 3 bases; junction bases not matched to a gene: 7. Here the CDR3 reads CASIKTGVDTEAFF. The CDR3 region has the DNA TGTGCCAGCATCAAGACAGGGGTAGACACTGAAGCTTTCTTT.

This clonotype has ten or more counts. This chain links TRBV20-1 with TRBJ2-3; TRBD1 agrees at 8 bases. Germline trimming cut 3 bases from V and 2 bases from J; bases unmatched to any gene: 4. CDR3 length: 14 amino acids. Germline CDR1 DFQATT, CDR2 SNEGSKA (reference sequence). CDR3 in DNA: TGCAGTGCTAGGGGGACAGGACTCACAGATACGCAGTATTTT. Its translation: CSARGTGLTDTQYF.

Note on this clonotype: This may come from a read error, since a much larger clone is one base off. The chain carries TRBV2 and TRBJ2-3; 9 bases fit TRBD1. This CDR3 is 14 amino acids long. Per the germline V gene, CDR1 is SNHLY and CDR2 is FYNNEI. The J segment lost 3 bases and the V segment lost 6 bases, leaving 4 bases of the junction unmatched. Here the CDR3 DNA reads TGTGCCAGCAGGCCGGGGACAGGGACAGATACGCAGTATTTT. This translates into CASRPGTGTDTQYF.

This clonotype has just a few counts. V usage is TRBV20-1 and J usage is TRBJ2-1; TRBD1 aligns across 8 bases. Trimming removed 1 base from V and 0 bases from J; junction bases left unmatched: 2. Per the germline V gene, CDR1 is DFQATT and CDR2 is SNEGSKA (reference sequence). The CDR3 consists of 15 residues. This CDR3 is CSARGDRSSYNEQFF. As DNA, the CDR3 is TGCAGTGCTAGAGGGGACAGGAGCTCCTACAATGAGCAGTTCTTC.

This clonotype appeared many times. In DNA form, the CDR3 reads TGTGCCAGCAGTGCCCGGGTCATTTACGAGCAGTACTTC. Encoded protein: CASSARVIYEQYF. The chain employs TRBV2 and TRBJ2-7; D is unclear. V gave up 4 bases and J gave up 4 bases, with 11 bases separating them. Germline lookup yields CDR1 SNHLY and CDR2 FYNNEI. This CDR3 contains 13 residues.

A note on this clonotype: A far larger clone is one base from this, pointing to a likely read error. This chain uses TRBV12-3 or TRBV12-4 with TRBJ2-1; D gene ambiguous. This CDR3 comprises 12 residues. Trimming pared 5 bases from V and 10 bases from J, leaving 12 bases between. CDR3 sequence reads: CASSPGSYEQFF. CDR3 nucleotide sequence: TGTGCCAGCAGTCCAGGTTCCTACGAGCAGTTCTTC.

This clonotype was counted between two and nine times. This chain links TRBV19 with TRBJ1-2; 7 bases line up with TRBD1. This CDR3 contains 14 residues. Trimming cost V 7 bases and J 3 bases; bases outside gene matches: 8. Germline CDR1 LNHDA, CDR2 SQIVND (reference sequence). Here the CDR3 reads CASKALDRDYGYTF. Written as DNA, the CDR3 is TGTGCCAGTAAGGCACTTGACAGGGACTATGGCTACACCTTC.

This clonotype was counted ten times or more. The CDR3 coding sequence is TGTGCCATTGGGCTCTACGAGCAGTACTTC. This codes for CAIGLYEQYF. The chain uses TRBV7-9 and TRBJ2-7; D not certain. V lost 10 bases to trimming and J lost 3 bases, with 7 bases between them. The CDR3 is made up of 10 amino acids. Germline values: CDR1 SEHNR, CDR2 FQNEAQ (reference sequence).

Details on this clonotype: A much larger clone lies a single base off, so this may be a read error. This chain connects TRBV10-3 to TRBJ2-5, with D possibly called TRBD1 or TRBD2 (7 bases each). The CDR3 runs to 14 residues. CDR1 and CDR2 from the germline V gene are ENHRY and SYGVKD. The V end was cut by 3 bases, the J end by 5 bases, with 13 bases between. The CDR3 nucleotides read TGTGCCATCAGTGAAACCAGGGGGGGGGAGACCCAGTACTTC. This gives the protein CAISETRGGETQYF.

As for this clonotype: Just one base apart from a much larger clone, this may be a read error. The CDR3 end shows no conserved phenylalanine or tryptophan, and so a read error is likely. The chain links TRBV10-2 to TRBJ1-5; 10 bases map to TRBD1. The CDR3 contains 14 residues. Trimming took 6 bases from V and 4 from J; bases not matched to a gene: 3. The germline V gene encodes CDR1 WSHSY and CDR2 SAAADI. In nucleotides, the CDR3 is TGCGCCAGCAGATCGGGACAGGGGAATCAGCCCCAGCATCTT. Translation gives CASRSGQGNQPQHL.